The source of this T cell receptor (beta chain) is a study of shared clonotypes between healthy human individuals (dated by TCRdb to the early 2020s). A note on the overall study: The cohort comprised a couple of women and a few men aged 18 to 49 years. Per donor, leukapheresis produced somewhere between about 0.9 and 10 billion PBMCs. Libraries were prepared and TCR repertoires were sequenced by different laboratories using diverse techniques, in order to increase sequencing depth and limit assay-specific biases. The study deeply sequenced blood TCR repertoires of about 5 healthy adults to estimate repertoire size and the extent of clonotype sharing between individuals. For each donor, CD4 naive and CD4 memory were each run on three plates, CD8 naive on two plates, and CD8 memory on one plate. Study-wide findings and limitations: Sampling was limited to blood, and TCR repertoires in tissue likely differ from TCR repertoires in blood. Pairwise subsampling indicated that sequencing depth was expected to affect the degree of clonotype sharing among donors. Rarefaction of sorted-subset datasets indicated incomplete sequencing despite the large sequencing depth. Sharing across several donors was observed for approximately 5% of naive CD4, over 3% of naive CD8, 2% to 2.5% of memory CD4, and roughly 0.4% of memory CD8 clonotypes. The genetic and exposure-history diversity represented was limited by the small number of donors. Larger estimated clonotype richness was generally found for naive subsets than for memory subsets. Compared with non-shared clonotypes, the clonotypes found in all four sorted-subset donors had higher generation probabilities.

According to the germline V gene, CDR1 reads MGHRA and CDR2 reads YSYEKL. Inclusive of the bounding cysteine and phenylalanine, the CDR3 is 14 residues long. The only DNA kept is the CDR3, 42 bases in frame from the first base. V is trimmed back by 5 bases and J by 5 bases, and the junction contains 6 bases that no gene match accounts for. TCR CDR3 regions were amplified from genomic DNA by multiplex PCR using the deep immunoSEQ assay. Genomic DNA extracted from each cell subset was distributed evenly over all wells of several immunoSEQ 96-well plates, and each plate served as one replicate. For sorted subsets, each replicate PCR was loaded with around 220 ng genomic DNA, equivalent to 30,000 or so T cell genomes. The purified libraries were quantified using a Qubit 3.0 fluorometer, sized with a Bioanalyzer 2100, and then quantified again using the KAPA Library Quantification kit. Each immunoSEQ 96-well plate was sequenced on its own single-read 150-cycle Illumina NextSeq 550 flow cell. Per the authors' processing: The immunoSEQ output contained only junctional sequences without quality scores, so filtering could not match that applied to full-length reads. Sequences were annotated with PyIR, a Python wrapper for IgBLAST v1.9, using IMGT germline references to assign V/J genes and CDR3. Reads with weak V/J assignments (E-value above 1e-6), missing CDR3, stop codons, out-of-frame junctions, or ambiguous translated residues were removed. A V3J clonotype was defined by an identical inferred V gene, J gene, and CDR3 amino acid sequence. Percentage overlap between repertoires was calculated by dividing the number of shared unique clonotypes by the size of the smaller repertoire. Repertoire richness was assessed with RTK rarefaction, the Chao1 estimator, and Recon v2.1 estimates of unobserved clonotypes. OLGA was used to compute generation probabilities for all TCRbeta clonotypes that the gDNA method yielded from a few donors. In TCRdb, the immuneACCESS table is reduced to in-frame sequences with V and J assigned. These tables do not hold every clone; where another copy was compared, an unresolved V gene accounts for under half, and the others remain unexplained. V, J and clone size reflect that table, while D and trimming were determined from the DNA. This sample gives around 2.3 million clones in total; almost 96% of them show up just once. Roughly 0.13% of the sample is taken by the ten largest.

The donors were healthy, HIV-negative adults who had no recently reported acute infections or vaccinations. Every donor was a Caucasian adult residing in Nashville, Tennessee, USA. CD4+ T cells were enriched by magnetic negative selection; naive cells were then positively selected on CD45RA, and the negative fraction formed the memory subset. Blood was obtained by leukapheresis, after which PBMCs were separated by Ficoll-Histopaque density gradient centrifugation and cryopreserved in liquid nitrogen vapor phase. Analytical flow cytometry was used to check the purity and quantity of each magnetically sorted T cell population. From each sorted fraction, genomic DNA was isolated and quantified by UV absorbance on a Nanodrop 2000c. On this clone: Which antigen it targets is not known. Per-nucleotide qualities are absent, and no much larger clonotype sits a single base away.

The rearrangement combines TRBV4-1 with TRBJ2-3, with 8 junctional bases fitting TRBD1. The sequence came from a man between 18 and 35 years old in good health. Sequencing used naive CD4+ T cells sorted from blood. The cell subset or site label here, explained by the study, means: CD45RA+ positively selected. CDR3 region: CASSFRQGLDTQYF. The bases read TGCGCCAGCAGCTTTAGACAGGGGTTAGATACGCAGTATTTT.